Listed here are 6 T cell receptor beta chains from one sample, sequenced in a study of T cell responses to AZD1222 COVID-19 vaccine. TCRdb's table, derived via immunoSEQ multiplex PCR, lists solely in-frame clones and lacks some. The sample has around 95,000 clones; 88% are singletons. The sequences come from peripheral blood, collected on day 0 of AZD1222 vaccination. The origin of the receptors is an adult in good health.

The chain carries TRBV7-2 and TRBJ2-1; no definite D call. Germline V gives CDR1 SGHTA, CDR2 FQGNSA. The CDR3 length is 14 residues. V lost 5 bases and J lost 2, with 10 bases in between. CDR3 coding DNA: TGTGCCAGCAGCCCCCTCGGGCCCTACAATGAGCAGTTCTTC. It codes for CASSPLGPYNEQFF.

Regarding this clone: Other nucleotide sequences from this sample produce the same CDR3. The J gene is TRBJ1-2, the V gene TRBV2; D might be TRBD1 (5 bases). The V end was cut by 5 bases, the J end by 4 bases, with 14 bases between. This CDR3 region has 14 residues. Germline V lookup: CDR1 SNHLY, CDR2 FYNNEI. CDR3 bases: TGTGCCAGCAGTAAACGCAGGGAGGTCTATGGCTACACCTTC. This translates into CASSKRREVYGYTF.

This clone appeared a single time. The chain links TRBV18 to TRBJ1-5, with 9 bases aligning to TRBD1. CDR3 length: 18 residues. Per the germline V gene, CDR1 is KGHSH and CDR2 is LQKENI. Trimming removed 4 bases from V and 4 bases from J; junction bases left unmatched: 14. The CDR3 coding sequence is TGTGCCAGCTCACTACAATCCCCGGGACAGGGAGGGAATCAGCCCCAGCATTTT. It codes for CASSLQSPGQGGNQPQHF.

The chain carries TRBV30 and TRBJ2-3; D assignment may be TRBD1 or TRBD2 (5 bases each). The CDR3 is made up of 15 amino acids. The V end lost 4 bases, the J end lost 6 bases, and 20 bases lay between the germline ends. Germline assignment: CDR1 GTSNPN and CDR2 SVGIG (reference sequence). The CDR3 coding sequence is TGTGCCTGGACCTTGGGGAGCTGGGGGATGGATACGCAGTATTTT. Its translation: CAWTLGSWGMDTQYF.

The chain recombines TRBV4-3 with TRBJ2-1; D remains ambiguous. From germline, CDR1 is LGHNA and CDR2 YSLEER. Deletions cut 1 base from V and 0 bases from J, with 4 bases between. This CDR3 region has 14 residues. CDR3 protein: CASSQGVSYNEQFF. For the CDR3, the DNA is TGCGCCAGCAGCCAAGGGGTCTCCTACAATGAGCAGTTCTTC.

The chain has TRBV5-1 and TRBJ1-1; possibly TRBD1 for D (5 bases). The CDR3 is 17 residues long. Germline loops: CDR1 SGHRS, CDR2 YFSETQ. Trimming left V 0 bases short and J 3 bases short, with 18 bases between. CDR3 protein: CASSLGGTPRGHTEAFF. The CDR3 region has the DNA TGCGCCAGCAGCTTGGGGGGGACGCCACGAGGGCACACTGAAGCTTTCTTT.